This is a list of T cell receptor beta chains from one sample in a study of blood T cell repertoires in COVID-19. Some clones are missing from TCRdb's copy, which holds only in-frame ones; the method was immunoSEQ multiplex PCR. The data hold 100,000 to 150,000 clones, with 65% to 90% observed a single time. The sample taken for sequencing was peripheral blood. These receptors were obtained from an elderly woman with acute or convalescent COVID-19. Both conserved end residues are part of each CDR3. The order of the fields is D gene, V gene, clone size, CDR3 length, J gene, CDR3 DNA, CDR3 protein. The D gene is left open where the match is weak. Expanded clones are given a class, and other clones once, few, many or no size at all.

.	TRBV19	.	14	TRBJ1-1	TGTGCCAGTAGTGCCCACAGGACAAACCGGGAAGCTTTCTTT	CASSAHRTNREAFF
TRBD1	TRBV5-6	.	17	TRBJ1-4	TGTGCCAGCAGCATGGACAGGGGGATTGCAACTAATGAAAAACTGTTTTTT	CASSMDRGIATNEKLFF
TRBD1	TRBV28	.	15	TRBJ1-6	TGTGCCAGCCGGCGGAGGGGGCGAATGAATTCACCCCTCCACTTT	CASRRRGRMNSPLHF
.	TRBV5-1	.	14	TRBJ1-1	TGCGCCAGCAGCTTGACAGGCCAGAACACTGAAGCTTTCTTT	CASSLTGQNTEAFF
.	TRBV19	once	15	TRBJ1-6	TGTGCCAGTAGTATTAGAGGACACTATAATTCACCCCTCCACTTT	CASSIRGHYNSPLHF
.	TRBV20-1	.	13	TRBJ2-3	TGCAGTGCTAGTTATGGGGGGACAGATACGCAGTATTTT	CSASYGGTDTQYF
TRBD1	TRBV7-2	.	18	TRBJ2-2	TGTGCCAGCAGCTCCGGGACAGGGGGCCCGTATGGCACCGGGGAGCTGTTTTTT	CASSSGTGGPYGTGELFF
TRBD1	TRBV7-2	.	16	TRBJ2-2	TGTGCCAGCAGCCCTCGGACAGGGGCGAACACCGGGGAGCTGTTTTTT	CASSPRTGANTGELFF
.	TRBV6-5	once	14	TRBJ1-1	TGTGCCAGCAGTTACTTTGGGAGGAACACTGAAGCTTTCTTT	CASSYFGRNTEAFF
TRBD1	TRBV7-9	.	13	TRBJ1-1	TGTGCCAGCAGCACTACAGGGGACACTGAAGCTTTCTTT	CASSTTGDTEAFF
.	TRBV28	.	13	TRBJ1-1	TGTGCCAGCAACTCCGGACAAAATTTTAAAGCTTTCTTT	CASNSGQNFKAFF
.	TRBV28	.	16	TRBJ1-2	TGTGCCAGCAGTCCTCTTGGCTACAGCCAATTCTATGGCTACACCTTC	CASSPLGYSQFYGYTF
.	TRBV6-6	once	16	TRBJ1-3	TGTGCCAGCAGTTACGGGCAGTACTCCTCTGGAAACACCATATATTTT	CASSYGQYSSGNTIYF
.	TRBV5-8	.	13	TRBJ2-3	TGTGCCAGCAGCTTAGACTCCACAGATACGCAGTATTTT	CASSLDSTDTQYF
.	TRBV5-6	.	12	TRBJ1-2	TGTGCCAGCAGCTCGGACAGATATGGCTACACCTTC	CASSSDRYGYTF
.	TRBV28	.	14	TRBJ2-6	TGTGCCAGTATATTCTCCTCTGGGGCCAACGTCCTGACTTTC	CASIFSSGANVLTF
.	TRBV27	.	12	TRBJ1-2	TGTGCCAGCAGTTTAAGGGGTTACGGCTACACCTTC	CASSLRGYGYTF
.	TRBV19	.	16	TRBJ1-1	TGTGCCAGTAGTATTTCCCCAGGAGGAGGGAACACTGAAGCTTTCTTT	CASSISPGGGNTEAFF
.	TRBV27	.	15	TRBJ1-5	TGTGCCAGCAACCCCAGGAAGGATAGCAATCAGCCCCAGCATTTT	CASNPRKDSNQPQHF
.	TRBV5-1	.	12	TRBJ1-2	TGCGCCAGCAGCTTGGATGCGGCTGGCTACACCTTC	CASSLDAAGYTF
TRBD2	TRBV5-1	.	16	TRBJ2-3	TGCGCCAGCAGCTTGTCGAGCGGGGGGCGCACAGATACGCAGTATTTT	CASSLSSGGRTDTQYF
.	TRBV19	.	9	TRBJ2-1	TGTGCCAGTAGCCCCCCTTGGTTCTTC	CASSPPWFF
.	TRBV14	.	15	TRBJ1-1	TGTGCCAGCAGCCAAGATCTTCCGGGGACTTCGAAGGCTTTCTTT	CASSQDLPGTSKAFF
TRBD1	TRBV7-2	.	16	TRBJ1-2	TGTGCCAGCAGCCCTCGAGGAGACAGGGCCGGATCGGGCTACACCTTC	CASSPRGDRAGSGYTF
.	TRBV6-5	.	14	TRBJ1-5	TGTGCCAGCAGTTCCAGCCAGGGGACCCAGCCCCAGCATTTT	CASSSSQGTQPQHF
TRBD1	TRBV5-6	.	15	TRBJ1-4	TGTGCCAGCAGCCCACTGGGACAGGGAAAGGAAAAACTGTTTTTT	CASSPLGQGKEKLFF
.	TRBV6-5	once	13	TRBJ2-5	TGTGCCAGCAGCCGACAGTTCCAAGAGACCCAGTACTTC	CASSRQFQETQYF
.	TRBV2	.	13	TRBJ1-1	TGTGCCAGCGGGGGGGAGAAGAACACTGAAGCTTTCTTT	CASGGEKNTEAFF
.	TRBV28	.	15	TRBJ1-2	TGTGCCAGCAGTCACAACCCTACACAGCCCTATGGCTACACCTTC	CASSHNPTQPYGYTF
.	TRBV7-2	.	15	TRBJ2-2	TGTGCCAGCAGCCAAGAACTTGCGGGGACCGGGGAGCTGTTTTTT	CASSQELAGTGELFF
.	TRBV6-5	few	16	TRBJ1-1	TGTGCCAGCAGTTACAGCCCAACTACACTCAACACTGAAGCTTTCTTT	CASSYSPTTLNTEAFF
.	TRBV20-1	.	11	TRBJ1-1	TGCAGTGCCGAACAGAACGCTGAAGCTTTCTTT	CSAEQNAEAFF
TRBD1	TRBV7-2	.	15	TRBJ1-4	TGTGCCAGCAGCTTTTCGACAGGGAGTAATGAAAAACTGTTTTTT	CASSFSTGSNEKLFF